This TCR beta chain was captured by sequencing in a study of T-cell reconstitution after alpha-beta-depleted transplantation in children. Only a few counts were recorded for this clonotype. The CDR3 is 14 amino acids. V shed 2 bases and J shed 7 bases, with 12 bases lying between them. Unique molecular identifiers were used in preparing the TCRbeta library. One entry per CDR3 protein, called by TCRdb with MiXCR from the PCR reads. The sample has roughly 500,000 distinct CDR3 sequences; approximately 30% are singletons. The receptor's source is a human donor who donated a stem cell graft to a child with aplastic anemia. The source was PBMCs from the stem cell graft donor, collected from the stem cell graft. This sequence joins TRBV12-3 or TRBV12-4 and TRBJ1-5; D gene ambiguous. The CDR3 spells CASSLRGLEQPQHF. CDR3 in DNA: TGTGCCAGCAGTTTACGGGGATTGGAGCAGCCCCAGCATTTT.